The rows below give T cell receptor beta chains drawn from one sample of a study of technical replicates of blood from a few donors. TCRdb's copy holds only in-frame clones and misses some; the assay was immunoSEQ multiplex PCR. The table shows nearly 90,000 clones, with 95% occurring only once. The sequencing input was T cells isolated from PBMCs. The receptors derive from a human donor in good health. Both conserved end residues are part of each CDR3. A D gene is named only where the DNA matches it firmly. Clone size is not always given. Where it is, it says once, few, many or a class for expanded clones.

d_call,j_call,clone_size,v_call,cdr3_aa,cdr3_nt
-,TRBJ1-4,-,TRBV6-6,CASSYGGGDNEKLFF,TGTGCCAGCAGTTACGGAGGGGGGGATAATGAAAAACTGTTTTTT
-,TRBJ1-5,-,TRBV30,CAWTALGGQPQHF,TGTGCCTGGACTGCACTAGGGGGTCAGCCCCAGCATTTT
TRBD1,TRBJ1-1,-,TRBV15,CATSASHSQGGTEAFF,TGTGCCACCAGCGCCTCACACTCTCAGGGGGGAACTGAAGCTTTCTTT
TRBD2,TRBJ2-5,-,TRBV13,CASSLAGGPPSETQYF,TGTGCCAGCAGCTTAGCGGGAGGGCCTCCCTCCGAGACCCAGTACTTC
-,TRBJ2-1,-,TRBV10-3,CAISDSAESYNEQFF,TGTGCCATCAGTGATTCCGCGGAGTCCTACAATGAGCAGTTCTTC
-,TRBJ1-1,few,TRBV5-4,CASSLRQHEAFF,TGTGCCAGCAGCTTAAGACAGCATGAAGCTTTCTTT
-,TRBJ1-5,-,TRBV7-8,CASSLLRRGYQPQHF,TGTGCCAGCAGCTTGTTGCGCAGGGGATATCAGCCCCAGCATTTT
TRBD1,TRBJ2-1,-,TRBV19,CASRPGQGNNEQFF,TGTGCCAGTAGGCCGGGACAGGGGAACAATGAGCAGTTCTTC
TRBD1,TRBJ1-3,once,TRBV2,CASSMDRVGNTIYF,TGTGCCAGCAGTATGGACAGGGTTGGAAACACCATATATTTT
-,TRBJ2-3,-,TRBV5-4,CASRRGPGHLLDTQYF,TGTGCCAGCAGACGCGGTCCGGGACACTTACTGGATACGCAGTATTTT
-,TRBJ2-7,once,TRBV5-1,CASRGLRGSSYEQYF,TGCGCCAGCAGAGGCTTGCGCGGGTCGTCCTACGAGCAGTACTTC
TRBD2,TRBJ2-5,-,TRBV9,CASSLGVAGGQETQYF,TGTGCCAGCAGCCTTGGGGTAGCGGGAGGGCAAGAGACCCAGTACTTC
-,TRBJ2-2,-,TRBV5-8,CASSLYGGANTGELFF,TGTGCCAGCAGCTTGTACGGGGGAGCGAACACCGGGGAGCTGTTTTTT
TRBD2,TRBJ2-1,-,TRBV11-2,CASSTLTSVSYNEQFF,TGTGCCAGCAGCACCCTTACTAGCGTATCCTACAATGAGCAGTTCTTC
-,TRBJ2-1,-,TRBV7-6,CASSLVSSSSYNEQFF,TGTGCCAGCAGCTTAGTGTCTAGTAGCTCCTACAATGAGCAGTTCTTC
-,TRBJ1-1,-,TRBV2,CASSVPGIDTEAFF,TGTGCCAGCAGTGTACCAGGGATCGACACTGAAGCTTTCTTT
-,TRBJ2-7,once,TRBV11-1,CASSQDRYEQYF,TGTGCCAGCAGCCAAGACAGGTACGAGCAGTACTTC
-,TRBJ1-1,-,TRBV11-1,CASSLEENLEAFF,TGTGCCAGCAGCTTAGAAGAGAACCTTGAAGCTTTCTTT
TRBD1,TRBJ1-2,-,TRBV27,CASSPIQGVNYGYTF,TGTGCCAGCAGTCCGATCCAGGGGGTTAACTATGGCTACACCTTC
-,TRBJ1-4,-,TRBV18,CASSPTGSELFF,TGTGCCAGCTCACCAACGGGGTCGGAACTGTTTTTT
-,TRBJ2-5,-,TRBV10-3,CAISDRQANGQETQYF,TGTGCCATCAGTGATCGGCAGGCAAATGGACAAGAGACCCAGTACTTC
TRBD1,TRBJ2-7,-,TRBV28,CASSPGQLIYEQYF,TGTGCCAGCAGCCCGGGACAGTTAATCTACGAGCAGTACTTC
-,TRBJ2-2,-,TRBV28,CASSLSSGQNTGELFF,TGTGCCAGCAGTTTATCTTCGGGACAGAACACCGGGGAGCTGTTTTTT
TRBD1,TRBJ2-1,-,TRBV9,CASSPGQGYNEQFF,TGTGCCAGCTCACCGGGACAGGGGTACAATGAGCAGTTCTTC
TRBD1,TRBJ2-5,-,TRBV11-3,CASSAWTGEEETQYF,TGTGCCAGCAGCGCTTGGACAGGGGAGGAGGAGACCCAGTACTTC
-,TRBJ1-2,-,TRBV6-5,CASSYSQAPNYGYTF,TGTGCCAGCAGTTACTCTCAGGCACCTAACTATGGCTACACCTTC